Listed below are T cell receptor beta chains from one sample, sequenced in a study of shared clonotypes between healthy human individuals. The protocol was immunoSEQ multiplex PCR, while the TCRdb copy is restricted to in-frame clones and leaves out a portion. This table holds about 2 million clones, 95% found once. Sequencing input: naive CD4+ T cells sorted from blood. Every receptor here comes from a young man in good health. Each CDR3 is given with its conserved first and last residue. Each record gives: clone size, J gene, D gene, V gene, CDR3 DNA, CDR3 protein. The D gene is left open where the match is weak. The size entry is marked missing in some rows and otherwise reads once, few, many or a size class.

abundance: NA
j_gene: TRBJ1-1
d_gene: NA
v_gene: TRBV30
CDR3nt: TGTGCCTGGAGCAGGGTTGTGGCTTTCTTT
CDR3aa: CAWSRVVAFF

abundance: NA
j_gene: TRBJ2-5
d_gene: TRBD2
v_gene: TRBV2
CDR3nt: TGTGCCAGCAGTCTAAGCGGGATGCAAGAGACCCAGTACTTC
CDR3aa: CASSLSGMQETQYF

abundance: NA
j_gene: TRBJ2-7
d_gene: TRBD1
v_gene: TRBV10-3
CDR3nt: TGTGCCATCAGTGGTGGGACAGGGGTCATCTACGAGCAGTACTTC
CDR3aa: CAISGGTGVIYEQYF

abundance: few
j_gene: TRBJ1-6
d_gene: NA
v_gene: TRBV18
CDR3nt: TGTGCCAGCTCACCACAGGGGGTTGGGTCACCCCTCCACTTT
CDR3aa: CASSPQGVGSPLHF

abundance: NA
j_gene: TRBJ2-7
d_gene: TRBD1
v_gene: TRBV10-1
CDR3nt: TGCGCCAGCAGTGAGGGGGACAGGTTCTCCTACGAGCAGTACTTC
CDR3aa: CASSEGDRFSYEQYF

abundance: NA
j_gene: TRBJ2-7
d_gene: NA
v_gene: TRBV27
CDR3nt: TGTGCCAGCTCCCGCTGGATGGGACCTAACAATGAGCAGTACTTC
CDR3aa: CASSRWMGPNNEQYF

abundance: NA
j_gene: TRBJ2-1
d_gene: NA
v_gene: TRBV23-1
CDR3nt: TGCGCCAGCAGCCCGTCCTACAATGAGCAGTTCTTC
CDR3aa: CASSPSYNEQFF

abundance: NA
j_gene: TRBJ1-4
d_gene: NA
v_gene: TRBV29-1
CDR3nt: TGCAGCGTTTCAGATCCAACTAATGAAAAACTGTTTTTT
CDR3aa: CSVSDPTNEKLFF

abundance: NA
j_gene: TRBJ2-5
d_gene: TRBD2
v_gene: TRBV7-6
CDR3nt: TGTGCCAGCAGCCGGACTAGCGGGGGGCAAGAGACCCAGTACTTC
CDR3aa: CASSRTSGGQETQYF

abundance: NA
j_gene: TRBJ1-2
d_gene: NA
v_gene: TRBV18
CDR3nt: TGTGCCAGCTCACCAAGTGAACAAGCCGGTGGCTACACCTTC
CDR3aa: CASSPSEQAGGYTF

abundance: NA
j_gene: TRBJ1-5
d_gene: NA
v_gene: TRBV2
CDR3nt: TGTGCCAGCCGGTCCATCCCAGGCCCTAGCAATCAGCCCCAGCATTTT
CDR3aa: CASRSIPGPSNQPQHF

abundance: NA
j_gene: TRBJ1-6
d_gene: NA
v_gene: TRBV19
CDR3nt: TGTGCCAGTAGTGTCACAGGGAATTCACCCCTCCACTTT
CDR3aa: CASSVTGNSPLHF

abundance: NA
j_gene: TRBJ1-2
d_gene: TRBD1
v_gene: TRBV7-2
CDR3nt: TGTGCCAGCAGCTCGGGGACAGGGGGGTCCTATGGCTACACCTTC
CDR3aa: CASSSGTGGSYGYTF

abundance: NA
j_gene: TRBJ1-5
d_gene: NA
v_gene: TRBV30
CDR3nt: TGTGCCTGGACCCTACAGGGATTCAATCAGCCCCAGCATTTT
CDR3aa: CAWTLQGFNQPQHF

abundance: NA
j_gene: TRBJ2-3
d_gene: NA
v_gene: TRBV5-6
CDR3nt: TGTGCCAGCACCTGGGGTGGCAGGGGTAGCACAGATACGCAGTATTTT
CDR3aa: CASTWGGRGSTDTQYF

abundance: NA
j_gene: TRBJ2-1
d_gene: TRBD1
v_gene: TRBV30
CDR3nt: TGTGCCTGGATAGGGACAGCTCAGTATGAGCAGTTCTTC
CDR3aa: CAWIGTAQYEQFF

abundance: NA
j_gene: TRBJ2-2
d_gene: TRBD1
v_gene: TRBV27
CDR3nt: TGTGCCAGCAGTTCTACCCTCCGGGACAGGGGGAACACCGGGGAGCTGTTTTTT
CDR3aa: CASSSTLRDRGNTGELFF

abundance: NA
j_gene: TRBJ2-1
d_gene: TRBD1
v_gene: TRBV9
CDR3nt: TGTGCCAGCAGCGTAGGTGGACAGGGGACCTACAATGAGCAGTTCTTC
CDR3aa: CASSVGGQGTYNEQFF

abundance: NA
j_gene: TRBJ2-3
d_gene: TRBD2
v_gene: TRBV7-2
CDR3nt: TGTGCCAGCAGCCGCCCAGGACTAGCGGGACTCCGGGTTGATACGCAGTATTTT
CDR3aa: CASSRPGLAGLRVDTQYF

abundance: NA
j_gene: TRBJ2-5
d_gene: NA
v_gene: TRBV7-9
CDR3nt: TGTGCCGGGGGGGCAGCAGAGACCCAGTACTTC
CDR3aa: CAGGAAETQYF

abundance: NA
j_gene: TRBJ2-7
d_gene: TRBD2
v_gene: TRBV2
CDR3nt: TGTGCCAGCAGTCCAGCGGGGATGCCCCACGAGCAGTACTTC
CDR3aa: CASSPAGMPHEQYF

abundance: once
j_gene: TRBJ1-4
d_gene: NA
v_gene: TRBV7-2
CDR3nt: TGTGCCAGCAGCTCCACTGAAAAACTGTTTTTT
CDR3aa: CASSSTEKLFF

abundance: NA
j_gene: TRBJ2-1
d_gene: NA
v_gene: TRBV9
CDR3nt: TGTGCCAGCAGCGTAGGGCAGGGGAAAGTGGATGAGCAGTTCTTC
CDR3aa: CASSVGQGKVDEQFF

abundance: NA
j_gene: TRBJ1-3
d_gene: NA
v_gene: TRBV4-3
CDR3nt: TGCGCCAGCAGCCAAGTGTTGCCCAATTCAGGGGCTGGAAACACCATATATTTT
CDR3aa: CASSQVLPNSGAGNTIYF

abundance: NA
j_gene: TRBJ2-7
d_gene: TRBD1
v_gene: TRBV6-5
CDR3nt: TGTGCCAGCACCTCCGTGGGACAGCCTTCCTACGAGCAGTACTTC
CDR3aa: CASTSVGQPSYEQYF

abundance: NA
j_gene: TRBJ1-1
d_gene: NA
v_gene: TRBV5-1
CDR3nt: TGCGCCAGCAGCTTGATGTCCGGGACAGAAGCTTTCTTT
CDR3aa: CASSLMSGTEAFF

abundance: NA
j_gene: TRBJ2-7
d_gene: TRBD2
v_gene: TRBV5-1
CDR3nt: TGCGCCAGCAGCTTGGGCCTAGCGGGGTTCCCCTACGAGCAGTACTTC
CDR3aa: CASSLGLAGFPYEQYF

abundance: NA
j_gene: TRBJ1-2
d_gene: NA
v_gene: TRBV6-5
CDR3nt: TGTGCCAGCCTTAGTGCAGGGGTTGGCTACACCTTC
CDR3aa: CASLSAGVGYTF

abundance: NA
j_gene: TRBJ2-7
d_gene: NA
v_gene: TRBV27
CDR3nt: TGTGCCAGCAGTTTAAGTCTTGGCCCCTACGAGCAGTACTTC
CDR3aa: CASSLSLGPYEQYF

abundance: NA
j_gene: TRBJ1-2
d_gene: NA
v_gene: TRBV19
CDR3nt: TGTGCCAGTACTATGTATGGGCTGGACCAGGGAGGCTATGGCTACACCTTC
CDR3aa: CASTMYGLDQGGYGYTF

abundance: NA
j_gene: TRBJ1-1
d_gene: NA
v_gene: TRBV6-5
CDR3nt: TGTGCCAGCAGTTACGACAGGCCGAACACTGAAGCTTTCTTT
CDR3aa: CASSYDRPNTEAFF

abundance: NA
j_gene: TRBJ1-1
d_gene: NA
v_gene: TRBV19
CDR3nt: TGTGCCAGTAGTATTTCGGCATTCACTGAAGCCTTCTTT
CDR3aa: CASSISAFTEAFF

abundance: once
j_gene: TRBJ2-3
d_gene: NA
v_gene: TRBV5-1
CDR3nt: TGCGCCAGCAGCGAGCAGGGCCAAATAGATACGCAGTATTTT
CDR3aa: CASSEQGQIDTQYF